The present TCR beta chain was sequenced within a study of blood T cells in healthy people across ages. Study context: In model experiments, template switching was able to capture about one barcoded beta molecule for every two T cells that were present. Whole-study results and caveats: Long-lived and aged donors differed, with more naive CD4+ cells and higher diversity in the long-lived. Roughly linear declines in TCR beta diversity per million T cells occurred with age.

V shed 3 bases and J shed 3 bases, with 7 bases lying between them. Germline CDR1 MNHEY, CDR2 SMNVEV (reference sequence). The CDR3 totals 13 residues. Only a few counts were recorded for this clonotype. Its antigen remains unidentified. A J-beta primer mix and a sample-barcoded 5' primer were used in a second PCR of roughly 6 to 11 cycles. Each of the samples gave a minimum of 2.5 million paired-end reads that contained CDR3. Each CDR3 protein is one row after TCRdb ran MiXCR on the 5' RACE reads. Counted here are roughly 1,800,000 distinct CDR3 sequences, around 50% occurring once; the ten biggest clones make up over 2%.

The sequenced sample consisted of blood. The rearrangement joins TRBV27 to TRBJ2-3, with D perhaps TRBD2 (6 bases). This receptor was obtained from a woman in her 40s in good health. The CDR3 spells CASSFLATDTQYF. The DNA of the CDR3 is TGTGCCAGCAGTTTTCTAGCGACAGATACGCAGTATTTT.